The rows below give T cell receptor beta chains drawn from one sample of a study of cytomegalovirus exposure and HLA in healthy donors. TCRdb's table, derived via immunoSEQ multiplex PCR, lists solely in-frame clones and lacks some. The sample has 170,000 or so clones; around 78% are singletons. Sequenced sample: PBMCs. The receptors were sampled from a woman between 40 and 50 years old in good health and CMV-seronegative. CDR3s include the opening cysteine and the closing phenylalanine or tryptophan. D genes are given only for firm matches. Only part of the rows carry a size: once, few, many, or a class if the clone is expanded.

V: TRBV5-1
D: -
J: TRBJ1-1
size: -
CDR3: CASSPQGMNTEAFF
DNA: TGCGCCAGCAGCCCGCAGGGGATGAACACTGAAGCTTTCTTT

V: TRBV2
D: TRBD2
J: TRBJ2-4
size: once
CDR3: CASRAASGGVQYF
DNA: TGTGCCAGCAGGGCTGCTAGCGGGGGGGTTCAATACTTC

V: TRBV11-2
D: -
J: TRBJ1-3
size: -
CDR3: CASSLVTGVGNTIYF
DNA: TGTGCCAGCAGCTTAGTAACCGGGGTTGGAAACACCATATATTTT

V: TRBV28
D: TRBD1
J: TRBJ2-7
size: -
CDR3: CASSLGQGGQYF
DNA: TGTGCCAGCAGCTTGGGACAGGGGGGGCAGTACTTC

V: TRBV7-8
D: TRBD2
J: TRBJ2-2
size: -
CDR3: CASSRTSGYTGELFF
DNA: TGTGCCAGCAGCCGGACTAGCGGATACACCGGGGAGCTGTTTTTT

V: TRBV6-5
D: -
J: TRBJ2-4
size: -
CDR3: CASSYSRGTAKNIQYF
DNA: TGTGCCAGCAGTTACTCCAGGGGAACGGCCAAAAACATTCAGTACTTC

V: TRBV19
D: -
J: TRBJ1-3
size: -
CDR3: CASSIDHSGNTIYF
DNA: TGTGCCAGTAGTATAGACCACTCTGGAAACACCATATATTTT

V: TRBV7-9
D: TRBD2
J: TRBJ2-7
size: -
CDR3: CASSFPSGGSSKDYEQYF
DNA: TGTGCCAGCAGCTTCCCTAGCGGGGGGTCCAGCAAAGACTACGAGCAGTACTTC

V: TRBV5-1
D: -
J: TRBJ2-7
size: once
CDR3: CASSLGGNHEQYF
DNA: TGCGCCAGCAGCTTGGGAGGGAATCACGAGCAGTACTTC

V: TRBV5-1
D: TRBD1
J: TRBJ1-1
size: -
CDR3: CASRPGQGLRGVNTEAFF
DNA: TGCGCCAGCAGGCCGGGACAGGGTCTTCGGGGGGTGAACACTGAAGCTTTCTTT

V: TRBV6-5
D: -
J: TRBJ1-1
size: -
CDR3: CASSLPPGVNTEAFF
DNA: TGTGCCAGCAGCCTACCCCCAGGGGTTAACACTGAAGCTTTCTTT

V: TRBV6-1
D: -
J: TRBJ1-1
size: few
CDR3: CASSEVGTEAFF
DNA: TGTGCCAGCAGTGAAGTCGGGACTGAAGCTTTCTTT

V: TRBV4-1
D: TRBD1
J: TRBJ1-1
size: -
CDR3: CASSRGQGVNTEAFF
DNA: TGCGCCAGCAGCCGAGGACAGGGCGTGAACACTGAAGCTTTCTTT

V: TRBV6-5
D: -
J: TRBJ1-4
size: -
CDR3: CATGELNEKLFF
DNA: TGTGCCACGGGGGAACTGAATGAAAAACTGTTTTTT

V: TRBV7-9
D: TRBD1
J: TRBJ2-2
size: -
CDR3: CASSGQGGHTGELFF
DNA: TGTGCCAGCAGCGGACAGGGGGGCCACACCGGGGAGCTGTTTTTT

V: TRBV6-4
D: -
J: TRBJ1-2
size: -
CDR3: CASSDGRGLDGYTF
DNA: TGTGCCAGCAGTGACGGGAGGGGGTTAGATGGCTACACCTTC

V: TRBV6-4
D: TRBD2
J: TRBJ2-1
size: -
CDR3: CASSETSGSSYNEQFF
DNA: TGTGCCAGCAGTGAGACTAGCGGCAGCTCCTACAATGAGCAGTTCTTC

V: TRBV7-9
D: -
J: TRBJ2-2
size: -
CDR3: CAGGERNTGELFF
DNA: TGTGCCGGCGGGGAGAGGAACACCGGGGAGCTGTTTTTT

V: TRBV7-9
D: TRBD1
J: TRBJ2-4
size: -
CDR3: CASSSSGGNIQYF
DNA: TGTGCCAGCAGCTCCTCAGGGGGAAACATTCAGTACTTC

V: TRBV7-9
D: TRBD1
J: TRBJ1-6
size: -
CDR3: CASRRGHSPLHF
DNA: TGTGCCAGCAGAAGGGGGCATTCACCCCTCCACTTT

V: TRBV28
D: -
J: TRBJ1-4
size: -
CDR3: CASSLGGMYEKLFF
DNA: TGTGCCAGCAGTTTAGGGGGGATGTATGAAAAACTGTTTTTT

V: TRBV6-1
D: -
J: TRBJ1-2
size: -
CDR3: CASRSTGGNRYGYTF
DNA: TGTGCCAGCAGATCAACAGGAGGGAATCGCTATGGCTACACCTTC

V: TRBV6-1
D: -
J: TRBJ1-5
size: -
CDR3: CASSDRGSDNQPQHF
DNA: TGTGCCAGCAGTGACAGGGGATCGGACAATCAGCCCCAGCATTTT

V: TRBV7-2
D: TRBD2
J: TRBJ2-5
size: once
CDR3: CASSLSGGVLETQYF
DNA: TGTGCCAGCAGCTTAAGCGGGGGGGTCTTAGAGACCCAGTACTTC

V: TRBV5-1
D: -
J: TRBJ1-6
size: -
CDR3: CASSSAYNSPLHF
DNA: TGCGCCAGCAGCTCGGCCTATAATTCACCCCTCCACTTT

V: TRBV7-9
D: TRBD1
J: TRBJ1-1
size: -
CDR3: CASSSLTGVGTEAFF
DNA: TGTGCCAGCAGCTCCCTGACAGGGGTCGGAACTGAAGCTTTCTTT

V: TRBV7-6
D: -
J: TRBJ1-5
size: -
CDR3: CASSLGGGPQHF
DNA: TGTGCCAGCAGCTTAGGCGGTGGGCCCCAGCATTTT

V: TRBV5-1
D: TRBD1
J: TRBJ1-4
size: once
CDR3: CASSDRVGNEKLFF
DNA: TGCGCCAGCAGCGACAGGGTGGGAAATGAAAAACTGTTTTTT

V: TRBV14
D: TRBD2
J: TRBJ2-7
size: -
CDR3: CASSRLAGAYEQYF
DNA: TGTGCCAGCAGCCGCCTAGCGGGGGCCTACGAGCAGTACTTC

V: TRBV5-1
D: TRBD2
J: TRBJ2-1
size: -
CDR3: CASSFAGLAANNEQFF
DNA: TGCGCCAGCAGCTTTGCGGGACTAGCGGCGAACAATGAGCAGTTCTTC

V: TRBV7-6
D: TRBD2
J: TRBJ2-3
size: -
CDR3: CASSLGLAGGADTQYF
DNA: TGTGCCAGCAGCTTAGGGCTAGCGGGGGGGGCAGATACGCAGTATTTT

V: TRBV25-1
D: TRBD1
J: TRBJ2-5
size: -
CDR3: CASGKAGGLETQYF
DNA: TGTGCCAGCGGAAAGGCAGGGGGCTTGGAGACCCAGTACTTC

V: TRBV28
D: TRBD1
J: TRBJ1-6
size: -
CDR3: CASSQAGTGNSPLHF
DNA: TGTGCCAGCAGCCAGGCCGGGACAGGGAATTCACCCCTCCACTTT

V: TRBV19
D: TRBD1
J: TRBJ1-4
size: -
CDR3: CASRTGGPEKLFF
DNA: TGTGCCAGTAGAACAGGGGGCCCTGAAAAACTGTTTTTT

V: TRBV28
D: -
J: TRBJ1-1
size: -
CDR3: CASDPLRELGTEAFF
DNA: TGTGCCAGCGATCCTCTAAGGGAGTTGGGTACTGAAGCTTTCTTT

V: TRBV7-2
D: TRBD1
J: TRBJ1-4
size: -
CDR3: CASSRTGFDEKLFF
DNA: TGTGCCAGCAGCCGGACAGGGTTTGATGAAAAACTGTTTTTT

V: TRBV10-3
D: -
J: TRBJ1-5
size: few
CDR3: CAISVDPGQPQHF
DNA: TGTGCCATCAGTGTTGATCCGGGTCAGCCCCAGCATTTT

V: TRBV6-5
D: TRBD2
J: TRBJ2-1
size: -
CDR3: CASSPGTSGYNEQFF
DNA: TGTGCCAGCAGCCCGGGGACTAGCGGTTACAATGAGCAGTTCTTC

V: TRBV4-1
D: -
J: TRBJ1-1
size: -
CDR3: CASSQVRLNTEAFF
DNA: TGCGCCAGCAGCCAAGTCCGGTTGAACACTGAAGCTTTCTTT

V: TRBV28
D: -
J: TRBJ1-1
size: -
CDR3: CASSPVLREDTEAFF
DNA: TGTGCCAGCAGTCCAGTTCTCCGGGAAGACACTGAAGCTTTCTTT

V: TRBV10-3
D: TRBD2
J: TRBJ2-3
size: -
CDR3: CAISTTSDGDTQYF
DNA: TGTGCCATTTCAACGACTAGCGACGGGGATACGCAGTATTTT

V: TRBV7-6
D: -
J: TRBJ2-7
size: -
CDR3: CASSHHSYEQYF
DNA: TGTGCCAGCAGCCATCATTCCTACGAGCAGTACTTC

V: TRBV6-5
D: TRBD2
J: TRBJ2-1
size: -
CDR3: CASSSGGAYNEQFF
DNA: TGTGCCAGCAGTAGCGGGGGGGCATACAATGAGCAGTTCTTC

V: TRBV7-3
D: TRBD1
J: TRBJ2-7
size: -
CDR3: CASSPLEGTGLYEQYF
DNA: TGTGCCAGCAGCCCCCTCGAGGGGACAGGGTTATACGAGCAGTACTTC

V: TRBV29-1
D: -
J: TRBJ1-2
size: -
CDR3: CSVFLTEYTF
DNA: TGCAGCGTCTTTTTGACAGAATACACCTTC

V: TRBV4-1
D: TRBD2
J: TRBJ2-2
size: -
CDR3: CASSQWSPSSGGNTGELFF
DNA: TGCGCCAGCAGCCAATGGTCCCCTTCAAGCGGGGGGAACACCGGGGAGCTGTTTTTT

V: TRBV4-2
D: TRBD2
J: TRBJ2-5
size: -
CDR3: CASSQDPQAGQETQYF
DNA: TGTGCCAGCAGCCAAGATCCCCAAGCGGGGCAAGAGACCCAGTACTTC

V: TRBV5-1
D: TRBD1
J: TRBJ1-2
size: -
CDR3: CASSEGQTYGYTF
DNA: TGCGCCAGCAGCGAGGGACAGACCTATGGCTACACCTTC

V: TRBV28
D: -
J: TRBJ2-7
size: -
CDR3: CASSFARYEQYF
DNA: TGTGCCAGCAGTTTCGCCAGGTACGAGCAGTACTTC

V: TRBV28
D: TRBD1
J: TRBJ2-3
size: -
CDR3: CASSLDRGTDTQYF
DNA: TGTGCCAGCAGTCTCGACAGGGGTACAGATACGCAGTATTTT

V: TRBV6-1
D: -
J: TRBJ2-7
size: -
CDR3: CASSENWSGVEQYF
DNA: TGTGCCAGCAGTGAAAATTGGTCGGGAGTCGAGCAGTACTTC

V: TRBV6-1
D: TRBD1
J: TRBJ2-7
size: once
CDR3: CASRGTADEQYF
DNA: TGTGCCAGCAGAGGGACAGCGGACGAGCAGTACTTC

V: TRBV6-5
D: -
J: TRBJ2-7
size: -
CDR3: CASSYSSGHTPYEQYF
DNA: TGTGCCAGCAGTTACTCTTCAGGACACACCCCCTACGAGCAGTACTTC

V: TRBV11-2
D: TRBD2
J: TRBJ2-7
size: -
CDR3: CASSLVRGVDYEQYF
DNA: TGTGCCAGCAGCTTAGTCCGGGGGGTAGACTACGAGCAGTACTTC

V: TRBV11-2
D: TRBD1
J: TRBJ1-6
size: -
CDR3: CASSLLGQGGSPLHF
DNA: TGTGCCAGCAGCTTACTTGGACAGGGCGGGTCACCCCTCCACTTT